Below, 4 T cell receptor beta chains from the same sample are listed, as sequenced in a study of identical twins. TCRdb reanalysed the 5' RACE reads using MiXCR and keeps one entry per CDR3 protein. The sample has a few hundred thousand distinct CDR3 sequences, more than 9% seen once. The data were also submitted as part of a second study, on yellow fever vaccine responses in identical twins.

The sample consisted of PBMCs. These receptors were obtained from a young woman in good health.

This clonotype was found many times. The rearrangement links TRBV9 to TRBJ2-2; 9 bases are shared with TRBD1. CDR3 length equals 16 residues. Trimming took 3 bases from V and 5 from J; bases not matched to a gene: 8. Germline lookup yields CDR1 SGDLS and CDR2 YYNGEE. CDR3 sequence reads: CASSGRDRVSTGELFF. The CDR3 DNA is TGTGCCAGCAGCGGGAGGGACAGGGTATCGACCGGGGAGCTGTTTTTT.

This clonotype has a count of ten or more. The V gene is TRBV6-1, the J gene TRBJ2-1; D is undetermined. CDR3 length equals 15 residues. V dropped 6 bases and J dropped 10 bases, with 22 bases sitting between them. CDR1 MNHNS and CDR2 SASEGT come from the germline V gene. CDR3 amino acids: CASSLGRVSDLEQFF. The CDR3 nucleotides read TGTGCCAGCAGCCTTGGACGGGTATCGGACCTCGAGCAGTTCTTC.

This clonotype was seen a few times. This chain links TRBV10-2 with TRBJ2-7; unclear D gene. Germline V gene sequence: CDR1 WSHSY, CDR2 SAAADI. The CDR3 runs to 13 residues. The ends were cut back, 10 bases at V and 2 bases at J, with 15 bases in the middle. CDR3 in amino acids: CATLGDAAYEQYF. The CDR3 DNA reads TGCGCCACCCTAGGCGACGCCGCCTACGAGCAGTACTTC.

The table lists this clonotype with a few counts. The J gene is TRBJ2-3, the V gene TRBV27, with a tentative D call TRBD2 (5 bases). V lost 5 bases and J lost 3, with 15 bases in between. There are 15 residues in the CDR3. Germline loops: CDR1 MNHEY, CDR2 SMNVEV (reference sequence). CDR3 protein: CASSPLWSGTDTQYF. Here the CDR3 DNA reads TGTGCCAGCAGTCCGCTATGGAGCGGTACAGATACGCAGTATTTT.